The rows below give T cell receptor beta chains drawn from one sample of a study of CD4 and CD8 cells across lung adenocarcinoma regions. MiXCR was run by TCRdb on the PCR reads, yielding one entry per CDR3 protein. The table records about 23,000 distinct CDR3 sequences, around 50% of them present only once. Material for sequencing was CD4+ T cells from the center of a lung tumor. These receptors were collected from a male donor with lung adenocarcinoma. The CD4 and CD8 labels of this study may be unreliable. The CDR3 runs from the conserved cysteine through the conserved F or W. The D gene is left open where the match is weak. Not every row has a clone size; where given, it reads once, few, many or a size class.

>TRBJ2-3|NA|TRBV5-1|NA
TGCGCCAGCAGTATACAGGAGGCCGGGAACACAGAGACGCAGTATTTT
CASSIQEAGNTETQYF
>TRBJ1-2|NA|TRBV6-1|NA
TGTGCCAGCAGTGAATTCGTGAAGGGAAGTTATGGATATGGCTACACCTTC
CASSEFVKGSYGYGYTF
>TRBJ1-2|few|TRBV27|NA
TGTGCCAGCAGTCCAGGGCTCGACTATGGCTACACCTTC
CASSPGLDYGYTF
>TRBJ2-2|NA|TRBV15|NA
TGTGCCACCAGCAGAGATCGAGCGGAATCGAACACCGGGGAGCTGTTTTTT
CATSRDRAESNTGELFF
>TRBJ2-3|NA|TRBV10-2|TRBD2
TGCGCCAGCAGGACCGGGACGGGCGGGGGGGGCGGTGGAGCAGATACGCAGTATTTC
CASRTGTGGGGGGADTQYF
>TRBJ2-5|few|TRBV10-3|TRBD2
TGTGCGGGCTCTGGGGGGGGAGACCCAGAGACCCAGTACTTC
CAGSGGGDPETQYF
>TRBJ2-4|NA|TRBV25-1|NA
TGTGCCAGCAGTCTCGGGGGCCTCCGCGAAGACATCCAGTACTTC
CASSLGGLREDIQYF
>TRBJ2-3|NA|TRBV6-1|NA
TGTGCCAGGAGACTCCAGGCTGTGAGCACAGATACGCAGTATTTT
CARRLQAVSTDTQYF
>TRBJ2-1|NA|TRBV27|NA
TGTGGCAGCAGTTTGCCGGAGACCCAGTACTTT
CGSSLPETQYF
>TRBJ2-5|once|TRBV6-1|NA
TGTGCGGCATACGGGGGCCGCGGCTGCGAGACCCAGTATTTC
CAAYGGRGCETQYF
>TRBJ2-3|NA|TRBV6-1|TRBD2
TGTGCCAGTGAAAGACTAGCCCGGGAAGAGACGCAGTATTTT
CASERLAREETQYF
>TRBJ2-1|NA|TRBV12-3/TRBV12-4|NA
TGTGCCAGCAGTTTAGGGGATAGCGCCAGCTCCTACAATGAGCAGTTCTTC
CASSLGDSASSYNEQFF
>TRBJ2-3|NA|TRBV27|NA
TGTGCCTTTAGTCCGGGCCGCGTAGGTCGTGGGAAAGAGACCCAGTATTTT
CAFSPGRVGRGKETQYF
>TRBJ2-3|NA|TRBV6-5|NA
TGTGCCAGCAGTTCGAGACAGGTCGGTACAAACATGCAGTACTTT
CASSSRQVGTNMQYF
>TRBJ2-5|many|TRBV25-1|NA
TGTGCCAGCAGTGAATGGGGGAGGTTGTACCAAGAGACCCAGTACTTC
CASSEWGRLYQETQYF
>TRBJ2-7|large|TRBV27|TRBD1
TGTGCCAGCAGCGGACAGGGCAGCGAGCAGTACTTC
CASSGQGSEQYF
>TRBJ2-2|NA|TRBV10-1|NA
TGCGCCAGCAGTGAAGGGAACACAGGTGCGCTGTTTTTT
CASSEGNTGALFF
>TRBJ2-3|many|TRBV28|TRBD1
TGTGCCAGCAGCCCACAGGGGGCTGGGACAGATACGCAGTATTTT
CASSPQGAGTDTQYF
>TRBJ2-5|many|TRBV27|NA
TGTGCCAGCAGTTTCCGACAAGAGACCCAGTACTTC
CASSFRQETQYF
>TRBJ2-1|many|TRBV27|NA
TGTGCCAGCAGTTTACTGGATGAGCAGTTCTTC
CASSLLDEQFF
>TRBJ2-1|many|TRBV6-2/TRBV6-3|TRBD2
TGTGCCAGCAGAACTAGCGGGAACTCCTACAATGAGCAGTTCTTC
CASRTSGNSYNEQFF
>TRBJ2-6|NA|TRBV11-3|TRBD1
TGTGCCAGCAGTGACAGGGGGACTGGGGCCAACGTCCTGTACTTC
CASSDRGTGANVLYF
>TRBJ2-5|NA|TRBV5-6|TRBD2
TGTGCCAGCAGCTCCCTAGCGGGAGGGATTTTCGCGACCCAGTACTTC
CASSSLAGGIFATQYF
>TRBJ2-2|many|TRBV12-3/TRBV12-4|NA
TGTGCCAGCAGTTTGAGGGGCACCGGGGAGCTGTTTTTT
CASSLRGTGELFF
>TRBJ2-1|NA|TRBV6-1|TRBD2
TGTGCCAGCAGTGGGCTAGCGGGAGTACATGAGCAGTTCTTC
CASSGLAGVHEQFF
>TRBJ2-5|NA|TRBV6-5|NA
TGTGCCAGCAGCTACGCTCTGGGGCCAACGTCCCAGTACTTC
CASSYALGPTSQYF
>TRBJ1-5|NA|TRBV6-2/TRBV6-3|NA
TGTGCCAGCAGTTCACACCTCAGGGCTGGCAATCAGCCCCAGCATTTT
CASSSHLRAGNQPQHF
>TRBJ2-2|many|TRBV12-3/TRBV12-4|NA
TGTGCCAGCAGTTTATGGGCAGGGGCGAGGAACACCGGGGAGCTGTTTTTT
CASSLWAGARNTGELFF
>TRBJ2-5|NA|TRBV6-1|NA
TGTGCCAGCAGTATGGGACTCGTGCAAGAGACCCAGTACTTC
CASSMGLVQETQYF
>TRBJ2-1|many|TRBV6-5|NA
TGTGCCAGCAGTTCCGGGCCCGCGTCCCGTAATGAGCAGTTCTTC
CASSSGPASRNEQFF
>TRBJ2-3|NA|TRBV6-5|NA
TGTGCCAGCAGTTTGAGGCCCAGCACAGATACGCAGTATTTT
CASSLRPSTDTQYF
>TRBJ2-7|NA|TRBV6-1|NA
TGTGCCAGCGTGACGGGGCTGATAGGCACAGATACGCAGTACTTC
CASVTGLIGTDTQYF
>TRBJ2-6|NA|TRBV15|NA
TGTGCCGTCAGGGAGGATGGGGCCAACGTCCTGACTTTC
CAVREDGANVLTF
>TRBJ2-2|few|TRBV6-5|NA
TGTGCCAGCAGACTCCAGTCCGGAATTCCCGAGGCGCTGTATTTT
CASRLQSGIPEALYF
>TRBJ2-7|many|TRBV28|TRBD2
TGTGCCAGCAGTCCCTCAGCGGGAGGTTTTTACGAGCAGTACTTC
CASSPSAGGFYEQYF
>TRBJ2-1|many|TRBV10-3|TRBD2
TGTGCCATCAGTGAGGAGGGGAGGGGTTCTGAGCAGTTCTTC
CAISEEGRGSEQFF
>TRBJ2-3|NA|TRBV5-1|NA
TGCGCCAGCAGCTTTCAACCGCAGGAGAGCACAGAGACGCAGTTTTTT
CASSFQPQESTETQFF
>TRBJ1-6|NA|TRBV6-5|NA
TGTGCCAGCAGTTACTCCCAAAATTCACCCCTCCACTTT
CASSYSQNSPLHF
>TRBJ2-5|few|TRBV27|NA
TGTGCCAGCAGCACAATAAGGGAGGCCGGGGAGCAGTACTTC
CASSTIREAGEQYF
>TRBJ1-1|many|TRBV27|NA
TGTGCCAGCCTAAGCTTGACAGGCAGGGAAGCTTTCTTT
CASLSLTGREAFF
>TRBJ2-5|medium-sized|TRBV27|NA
TGTGCCAGCAGTTCACCTGCAGAGACCCAGTACTTC
CASSSPAETQYF
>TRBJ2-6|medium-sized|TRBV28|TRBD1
TGTGCCAGCAGTCCGACAGGGTTGGGGGCCAACGTCCTGACTTTC
CASSPTGLGANVLTF
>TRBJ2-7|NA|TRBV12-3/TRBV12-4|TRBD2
TGTGCCAGCAGTTTCACAGGGACTAGCGATGAGCAGTACTTC
CASSFTGTSDEQYF
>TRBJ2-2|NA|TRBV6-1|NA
TGTGCCAGCAGCCTCCAGGCCGGAATCACAGGGACGCAGTTTTTT
CASSLQAGITGTQFF
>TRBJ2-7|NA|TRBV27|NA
TGTGCCAGCGGTCCGGGGCCGGGAGCGAAAAACGAGCAGTACTTC
CASGPGPGAKNEQYF
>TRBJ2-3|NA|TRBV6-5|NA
TGTGCCAGCAGTTACAGGCTGTCTAGCACAGATACGCAGTATTTC
CASSYRLSSTDTQYF
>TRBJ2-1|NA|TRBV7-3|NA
TGTGCCAGCAGCTCCCATGGGGACCTGGGGCTTGGGAATGAGCAGTTCTTC
CASSSHGDLGLGNEQFF
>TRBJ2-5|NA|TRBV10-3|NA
TGTGCGGGGAGTGGGAGGCGTGGTCAAGACACCCAGTACTTC
CAGSGRRGQDTQYF
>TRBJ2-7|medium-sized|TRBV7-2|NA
TGTGCCAGCAGCTTGACAGGTTACGAGCAGTACTTC
CASSLTGYEQYF